The sequence of this T cell receptor (beta chain) was determined in a study of T cell responses to AZD1222 COVID-19 vaccine. Sequenced by immunoSEQ multiplex PCR; TCRdb stores in-frame clones only, minus some. Of more than 95,000 clones listed, 85% to 95% were seen once; the top ten hold 2.5% to 3.5%. Trimming cost V 2 bases and J 7 bases; bases outside gene matches: 4. Germline lookup yields CDR1 SEHNR and CDR2 FQNEAQ (reference sequence). This CDR3 is built from 15 residues. J is TRBJ2-2 and V is TRBV7-9, with 10 positions matching TRBD2. The receptor was derived from an adult in good health. The sample here was peripheral blood, taken on day 0 of AZD1222 vaccination. The CDR3 loop is CASSLLAGVIGELFF. In nucleotides, the CDR3 is TGTGCCAGCAGCTTACTAGCGGGAGTTATCGGGGAGCTGTTTTTT.